One sample yielded the 20 T cell receptor beta chains listed below, sequenced in a study of T cell repertoires in cytomegalovirus infection. TCRdb re-called the reads with MiXCR, one entry per CDR3 protein. This sample yields fewer than 950,000 distinct CDR3 sequences, of which about 33% are seen a single time; around 11% belongs to the top ten. Their antigen targets remain unknown. Sequenced here: cultured CD8+ T cells from PBMCs, sampled from culture after CMV antigen stimulation. The receptors shown here come from a human donor in good health (CMV status not recorded). Some clones in this sample may be carry-over from other donors' samples.

J is TRBJ1-4 and V is TRBV5-4; D possibly corresponds to TRBD1 (5 bases). The V gene lost 4 bases and the J gene lost 8 bases, with 15 bases spanning the gap. In germline, CDR1 is SGHNT, CDR2 YYREEE (reference sequence). The CDR3 is 14 residues long. CDR3 DNA: TGTGCCAGCAGCCCGGACATTAAAAAGGAAAAACTGTTTTTT. It specifies CASSPDIKKEKLFF.

The chain uses TRBV7-9 and TRBJ1-2; D gene ambiguous. Germline CDR1 is SEHNR and CDR2 is FQNEAQ (reference sequence). Trimming stripped 4 bases from V and 3 bases from J, with 9 bases between. The CDR3 is 13 residues long. The CDR3 DNA reads TGTGCCAGCAGCTCGAACAGCTACTATGGCTACACCTTC. The encoded protein is CASSSNSYYGYTF.

This chain uses TRBV15 with TRBJ2-7; 9 bases are shared with TRBD2. The CDR3 runs 14 residues. Germline V gene data show CDR1 as LNHNV and CDR2 as YYDKDF (reference sequence). CDR3 sequence reads: CVTSRELAGGEQYV. CDR3 DNA sequence: TGTGTCACCAGCAGGGAACTAGCGGGTGGCGAGCAGTACGTC.

In its sample, this clonotype was seen a few times. V is TRBV6-4 and J is TRBJ2-7; no clear D gene. Trimming left V 2 bases short and J 6 bases short, with 14 bases between. Germline-derived CDR1 and CDR2 are MRHNA and SNTAGT. This CDR3 region has 14 residues. The DNA of the CDR3 is TGTGCCAGCAGTGACAGGGCTGATAGGAGCGAGCAGTACTTC. It encodes CASSDRADRSEQYF.

This clonotype was detected ten times or more. V gene TRBV7-2 combines with J gene TRBJ2-7; 11 positions agree with TRBD2. The CDR3 runs to 12 residues. V lost 10 bases, J lost 3 bases, and 2 bases stayed unmatched. CDR1 is SGHTA and CDR2 is FQGNSA in the germline V gene. Here the CDR3 reads CATGLADYEQYF. In DNA form, the CDR3 reads TGTGCCACGGGACTAGCGGACTACGAGCAGTACTTC.

The chain links TRBV7-6 to TRBJ1-2; D is undetermined. The CDR3 runs to 13 residues. Trimming took off 0 bases at V and 6 bases at J, with 8 bases between the two ends. Germline V gene sequence: CDR1 SGHVS, CDR2 FNYEAQ. The CDR3 bases are TGTGCCAGCAGCTTAGCTATGCCTGATGGCTACACCTTC. It is translated as CASSLAMPDGYTF.

V is TRBV6-8 and J is TRBJ1-3; D remains unclear. The CDR3 is made up of 13 amino acids. Trimming pared 7 bases from V and 7 bases from J, leaving 14 bases between. Germline V gives CDR1 MNHGY, CDR2 SAAAGT. Written as DNA, the CDR3 is TGTGCCAGCACCCTTCAATTCGGGAACACCATATATTTT. It yields the protein CASTLQFGNTIYF.

This sequence joins TRBV6-8 and TRBJ2-1; 9 bases align to TRBD2. Trimming removed 4 bases from V and 5 bases from J; junction bases left unmatched: 6. This CDR3 has 15 amino acids. Per the germline V gene, CDR1 is MNHGY and CDR2 is SAAAGT. The DNA for the CDR3 is TGTGCCAGCAGTTTTCAGCGGGGGGCTCACAATGAGCAGTTCTTC. It encodes CASSFQRGAHNEQFF.

In its sample, this clonotype was seen many times. The chain uses TRBV7-8 and TRBJ1-2, with D possibly TRBD1 on 5 matching bases. The CDR3 sequence is 16 residues long. The V end lost 4 bases, the J end lost 2 bases, and 17 bases lay between the germline ends. The germline V gene encodes CDR1 SGHVS and CDR2 FQNEAQ. This chain's CDR3 is CASSWTTADHNYGYTF. The CDR3 DNA is TGTGCCAGCAGCTGGACGACAGCCGACCACAACTATGGCTACACCTTC.

The chain has TRBV6-6 and TRBJ2-5, with 12 nucleotides matching TRBD2. The J segment lost 2 bases and the V segment lost 2 bases, leaving 9 bases of the junction unmatched. The germline V gene encodes CDR1 MNHNY and CDR2 SVGAGI (reference sequence). The CDR3 covers 18 residues. Here the CDR3 reads CASSYTRGLAGLQETQYF. The CDR3 DNA sequence: TGTGCCAGCAGTTACACCCGCGGACTAGCGGGATTACAAGAGACCCAGTACTTC.

The chain has TRBV25-1 and TRBJ2-2; 7 nucleotides match TRBD2. V was clipped by 5 bases and J by 5 bases; unmatched bases: 26. The CDR3 extends over 21 amino acids. Germline V CDR1 and CDR2: MGHDK, SYGVNS. The CDR3 nucleotides are TGTGCCAGCAGTACACAAATCCCAACCGTTGGCGCGGGGGTTTTTACCGGGGAGCTGTTTTTT. It specifies CASSTQIPTVGAGVFTGELFF.

This sequence joins TRBV19 and TRBJ1-1; D call uncertain. V lost 3 bases and J 1 base, leaving 9 bases between the germline ends. CDR1 is LNHDA, CDR2 SQIVND, per germline (reference sequence). This CDR3 comprises 14 residues. This CDR3 reads CASSMGNRNTEAFF. In DNA, the CDR3 is TGTGCCAGTAGTATGGGGAATAGGAACACTGAAGCTTTCTTT.

This clonotype appeared a few times. The chain links TRBV7-6 to TRBJ2-1, with a tentative D call TRBD2 (5 bases). The CDR3 loop spans 17 amino acids. V was cut by 3 bases and J by 2 bases, with 17 bases left in between. In germline, CDR1 is SGHVS, CDR2 FNYEAQ. The CDR3 DNA reads as TGTGCCAGCAGCTTGCTTCCTGGACTCCTCACCTACAATGAGCAGTTCTTC. Its protein is CASSLLPGLLTYNEQFF. Combining the CDR3 with reference TRBV7-6 and TRBJ2-1 gives the whole variable domain GAGVSQSPRYKVTKRGQDVALRCDPISGHVSLYWYRQALGQGPEFLTYFNYEAQQDKSGLPNDRFSAERPEGSISTLTIQRTEQRDSAMYRCASSLLPGLLTYNEQFFGPGTRLTVL.

This clonotype was observed at least ten times. The chain employs TRBV5-6 and TRBJ1-4; no clear D. The length of the CDR3 is 18 residues. Trimming removed 4 bases at V and 0 bases at J, with 19 bases between. Germline CDR1 reads SGHDT; CDR2 reads YYEEEE. Here the CDR3 DNA reads TGTGCCAGCAGCGTGCTGACAAGGTCGACTACAACTAATGAAAAACTGTTTTTT. It translates to CASSVLTRSTTTNEKLFF.

This clonotype was found a few times. The chain couples TRBV2 to TRBJ2-7; unclear D gene. V was cut by 2 bases and J by 1 base, with 12 bases left in between. The germline CDR1 and CDR2 sequences are SNHLY and FYNNEI. This CDR3 has 15 amino acids. CDR3 sequence: CASSEIVQSSYEQYF. The CDR3 DNA is TGTGCCAGCAGTGAAATAGTACAGTCGTCCTACGAGCAGTACTTC.

By frequency in the sample, this clonotype is medium-sized. The chain couples TRBV7-8 to TRBJ2-5; D is perhaps TRBD1 (5 bases). Looked up from germline, CDR1 is SGHVS and CDR2 is FQNEAQ. The CDR3 runs to 13 residues. Between the trimmed V and J ends, which lost 1 base and 4 bases, there was a span of 7 bases. CDR3 DNA sequence: TGTGCCAGCAGCTTAGAAGGGGCAGAGACCCAGTACTTC. Translated: CASSLEGAETQYF.

This chain joins TRBV5-6 and TRBJ2-7; D might be TRBD1 (6 bases). CDR1 SGHDT and CDR2 YYEEEE come from the germline V gene. With 0 bases removed from V and 2 bases from J, the gap between germline ends came to 12 bases. The CDR3 is made up of 15 amino acids. CDR3 residues: CASSLGDRTTYEQYF. The CDR3 DNA reads as TGTGCCAGCAGCTTGGGTGACAGGACGACCTACGAGCAGTACTTC. The full variable domain, with the rest looked up from reference TRBV5-6 and TRBJ2-7, is DAGVTQSPTHLIKTRGQQVTLRCSPKSGHDTVSWYQQALGQGPQFIFQYYEEEERQRGNFPDRFSGHQFPNYSSELNVNALLLGDSALYLCASSLGDRTTYEQYFGPGTRLTVT.

This clonotype was detected only a few times. In DNA, the CDR3 is TGTGCCAGTAGTATCGGGGGTGAAGCTTTCTTT. Translated: CASSIGGEAFF. The chain joins TRBV19 to TRBJ1-1, with D possibly TRBD1 on 5 matching bases. The germline V and J ends were trimmed by 3 bases and 7 bases, with 6 bases remaining between them. This CDR3 comprises 11 residues. From germline, CDR1 is LNHDA and CDR2 SQIVND (reference sequence).

This clonotype was seen just once. The chain uses TRBV15 and TRBJ2-7, with unresolved D. This CDR3 contains 13 residues. Trimming removed 1 base from V and 6 bases from J, with 10 bases in between. Germline V gene sequence: CDR1 LNHNV, CDR2 YYDKDF (reference sequence). CDR3 loop: CATSRAIESEQYV. The CDR3 DNA follows: TGTGCCACCAGCAGAGCGATCGAGAGCGAGCAGTACGTC.

J is TRBJ1-1 and V is TRBV7-8; TRBD1 matches at 8 bases. Germline lookup yields CDR1 SGHVS and CDR2 FQNEAQ. V shed 4 bases and J 0 bases; nucleotides not matched to a gene: 7. The CDR3 has 16 residues. CDR3 region: CASSSPQGAMNTEAFF. The CDR3 nucleotides read TGTGCCAGCAGCTCTCCTCAGGGGGCTATGAACACTGAAGCTTTCTTT.